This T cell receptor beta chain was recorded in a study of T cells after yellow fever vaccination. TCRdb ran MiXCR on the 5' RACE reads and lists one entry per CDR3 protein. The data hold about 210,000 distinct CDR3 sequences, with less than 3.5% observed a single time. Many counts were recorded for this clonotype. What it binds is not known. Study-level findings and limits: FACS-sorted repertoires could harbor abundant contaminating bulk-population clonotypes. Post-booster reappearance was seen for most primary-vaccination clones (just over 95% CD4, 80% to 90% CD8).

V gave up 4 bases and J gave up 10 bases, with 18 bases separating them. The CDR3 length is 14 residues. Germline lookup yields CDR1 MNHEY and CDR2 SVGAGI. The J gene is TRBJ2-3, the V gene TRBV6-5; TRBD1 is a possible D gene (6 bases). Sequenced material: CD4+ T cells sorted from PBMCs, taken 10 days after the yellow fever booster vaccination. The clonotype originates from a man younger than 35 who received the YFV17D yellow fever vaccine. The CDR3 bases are TGTGCCAGCAGTTTCAGGGGTCTTGACAATCCGCAGTATTTT. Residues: CASSFRGLDNPQYF.